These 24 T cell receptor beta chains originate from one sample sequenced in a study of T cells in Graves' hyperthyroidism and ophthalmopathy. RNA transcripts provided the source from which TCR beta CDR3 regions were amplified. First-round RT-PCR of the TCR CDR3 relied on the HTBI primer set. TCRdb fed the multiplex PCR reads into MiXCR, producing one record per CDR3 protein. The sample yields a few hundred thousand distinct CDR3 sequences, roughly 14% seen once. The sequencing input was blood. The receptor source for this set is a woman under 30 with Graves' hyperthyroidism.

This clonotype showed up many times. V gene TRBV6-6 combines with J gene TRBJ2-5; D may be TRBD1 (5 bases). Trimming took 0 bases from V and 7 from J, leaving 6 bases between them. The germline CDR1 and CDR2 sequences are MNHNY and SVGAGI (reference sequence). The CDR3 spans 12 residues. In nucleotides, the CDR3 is TGTGCCAGCAGTTACTCCCAGGGGACCCAGTACTTC. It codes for CASSYSQGTQYF.

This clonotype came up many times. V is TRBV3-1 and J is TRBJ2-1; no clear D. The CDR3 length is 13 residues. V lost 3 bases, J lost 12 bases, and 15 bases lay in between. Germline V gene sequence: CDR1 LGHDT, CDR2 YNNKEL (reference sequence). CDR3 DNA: TGTGCCAGCAGCCACCCGGCTGGACGGGTGCAGTTCTTC. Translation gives CASSHPAGRVQFF.

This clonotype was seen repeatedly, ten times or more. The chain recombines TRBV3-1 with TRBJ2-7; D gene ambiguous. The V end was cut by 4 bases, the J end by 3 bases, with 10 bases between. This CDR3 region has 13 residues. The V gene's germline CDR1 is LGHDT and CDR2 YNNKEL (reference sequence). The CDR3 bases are TGTGCCAGCAGCCCTCGGTTGGGCTACGAGCAGTACGTC. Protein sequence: CASSPRLGYEQYV.

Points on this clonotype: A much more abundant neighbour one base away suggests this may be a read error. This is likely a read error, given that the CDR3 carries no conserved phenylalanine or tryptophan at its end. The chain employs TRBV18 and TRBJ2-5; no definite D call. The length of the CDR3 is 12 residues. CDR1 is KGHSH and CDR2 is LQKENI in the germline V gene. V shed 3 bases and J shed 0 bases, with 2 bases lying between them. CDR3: CASSPDQETQYS. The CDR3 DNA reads TGTGCCAGCTCACCCGACCAAGAGACCCAGTACTCC.

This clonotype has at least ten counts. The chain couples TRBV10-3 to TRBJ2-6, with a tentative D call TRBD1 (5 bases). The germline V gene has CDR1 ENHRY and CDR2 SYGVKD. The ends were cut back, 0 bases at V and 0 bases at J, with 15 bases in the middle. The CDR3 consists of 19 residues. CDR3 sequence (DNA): TGTGCCATCAGTGAGTCGGACCAGGGAAGAGGCTCTGGGGCCAACGTCCTGACTTTC. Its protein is CAISESDQGRGSGANVLTF.

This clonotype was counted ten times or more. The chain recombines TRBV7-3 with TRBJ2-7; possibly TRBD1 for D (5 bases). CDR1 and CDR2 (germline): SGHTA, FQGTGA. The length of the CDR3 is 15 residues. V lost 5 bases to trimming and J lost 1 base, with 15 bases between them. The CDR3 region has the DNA TGTGCCAGCAGCCAAACAGGTGGACCATCCTACGAGCAGTACTTC. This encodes CASSQTGGPSYEQYF.

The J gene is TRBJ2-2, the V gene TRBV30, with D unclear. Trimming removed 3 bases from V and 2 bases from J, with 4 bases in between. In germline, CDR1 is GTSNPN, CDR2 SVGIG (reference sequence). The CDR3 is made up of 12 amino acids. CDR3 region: CAWRVNTGELFF. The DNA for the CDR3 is TGTGCCTGGAGGGTTAACACCGGGGAGCTGTTTTTT. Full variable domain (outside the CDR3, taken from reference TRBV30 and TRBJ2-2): SQTIHQWPATLVQPVGSPLSLECTVEGTSNPNLYWYRQAAGRGLQLLFYSVGIGQISSEVPQNLSASRPQDRQFILSSKKLLLSDSGFYLCAWRVNTGELFFGEGSRLTVL.

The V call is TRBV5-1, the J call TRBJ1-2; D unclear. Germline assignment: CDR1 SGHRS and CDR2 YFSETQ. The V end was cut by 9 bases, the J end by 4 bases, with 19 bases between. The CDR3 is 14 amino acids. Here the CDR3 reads CANNPVGGPYGYTF. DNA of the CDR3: TGCGCCAACAACCCCGTTGGAGGGCCCTATGGCTACACCTTC.

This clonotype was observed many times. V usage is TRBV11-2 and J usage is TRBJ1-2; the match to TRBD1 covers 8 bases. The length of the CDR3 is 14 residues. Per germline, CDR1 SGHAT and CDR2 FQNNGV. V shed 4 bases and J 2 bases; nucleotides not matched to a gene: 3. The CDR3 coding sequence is TGTGCCAGCAGCTGGGACAGGACAAACTATGGCTACACCTTC. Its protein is CASSWDRTNYGYTF.

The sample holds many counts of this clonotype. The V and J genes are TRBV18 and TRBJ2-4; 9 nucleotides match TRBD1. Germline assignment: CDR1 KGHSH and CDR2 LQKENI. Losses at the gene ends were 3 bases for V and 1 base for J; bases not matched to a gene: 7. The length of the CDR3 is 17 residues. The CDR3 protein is CASSPPQQGAAKNIQYF. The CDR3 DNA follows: TGTGCCAGCTCACCGCCTCAACAGGGGGCTGCCAAAAACATTCAGTACTTC.

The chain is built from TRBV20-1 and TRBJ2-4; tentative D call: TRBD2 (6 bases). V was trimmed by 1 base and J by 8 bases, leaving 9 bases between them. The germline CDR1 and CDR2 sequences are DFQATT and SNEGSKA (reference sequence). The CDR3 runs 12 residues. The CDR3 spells CSARVGSYIQYF. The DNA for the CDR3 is TGCAGTGCTAGAGTCGGGAGTTACATTCAGTACTTC.

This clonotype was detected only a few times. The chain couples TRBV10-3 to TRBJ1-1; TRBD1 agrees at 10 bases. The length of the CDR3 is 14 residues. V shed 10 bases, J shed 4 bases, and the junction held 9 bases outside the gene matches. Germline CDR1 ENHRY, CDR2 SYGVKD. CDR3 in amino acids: CATEGQGRGTEAFF. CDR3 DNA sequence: TGTGCCACCGAGGGACAGGGGCGCGGCACTGAAGCTTTCTTT.

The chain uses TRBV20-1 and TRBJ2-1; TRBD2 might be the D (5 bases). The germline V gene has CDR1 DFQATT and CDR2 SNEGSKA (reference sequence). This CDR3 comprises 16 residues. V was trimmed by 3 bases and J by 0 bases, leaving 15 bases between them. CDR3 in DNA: TGCAGTGCTAGCGGGATAAACTACGCCTCCTACAATGAGCAGTTCTTC. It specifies CSASGINYASYNEQFF.

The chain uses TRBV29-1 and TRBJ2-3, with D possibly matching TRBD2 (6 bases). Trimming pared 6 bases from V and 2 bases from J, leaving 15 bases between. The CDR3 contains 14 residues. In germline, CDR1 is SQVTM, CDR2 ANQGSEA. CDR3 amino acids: CSVLGSGYTDTQYF. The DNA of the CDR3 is TGCAGCGTCTTAGGTAGCGGATACACAGATACGCAGTATTTT.

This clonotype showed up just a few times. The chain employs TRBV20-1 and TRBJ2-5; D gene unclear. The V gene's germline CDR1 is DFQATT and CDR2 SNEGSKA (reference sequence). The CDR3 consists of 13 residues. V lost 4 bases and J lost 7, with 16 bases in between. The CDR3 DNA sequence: TGCAGTGCTAAACACTCAATTTTCGGGACCCAGTACTTC. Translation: CSAKHSIFGTQYF.

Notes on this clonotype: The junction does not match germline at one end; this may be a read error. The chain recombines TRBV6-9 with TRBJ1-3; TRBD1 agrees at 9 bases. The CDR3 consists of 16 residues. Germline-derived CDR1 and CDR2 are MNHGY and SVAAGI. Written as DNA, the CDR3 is TGTGCCAGCAGTTCCTCCCTGACAGGGGGAAGAAACACCATACATTTT. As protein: CASSSSLTGGRNTIHF.

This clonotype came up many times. The CDR3 bases are TGTGCCTGGATGGAGACAGGATACACCGGGGAGCTGTTTTTT. This gives the protein CAWMETGYTGELFF. The V call is TRBV30, the J call TRBJ2-2; D perhaps matches TRBD1 (6 bases). The CDR3 totals 14 residues. The V gene's germline CDR1 is GTSNPN and CDR2 SVGIG (reference sequence). Trimming took 4 bases from V and 3 from J, leaving 12 bases between them.

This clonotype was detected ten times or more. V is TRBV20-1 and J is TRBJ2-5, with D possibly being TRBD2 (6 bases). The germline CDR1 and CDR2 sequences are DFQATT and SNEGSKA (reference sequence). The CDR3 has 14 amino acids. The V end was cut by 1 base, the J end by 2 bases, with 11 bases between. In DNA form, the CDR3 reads TGCAGTGCTAGAGGAACCGGGGGTCAAGAGACCCAGTACTTC. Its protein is CSARGTGGQETQYF.

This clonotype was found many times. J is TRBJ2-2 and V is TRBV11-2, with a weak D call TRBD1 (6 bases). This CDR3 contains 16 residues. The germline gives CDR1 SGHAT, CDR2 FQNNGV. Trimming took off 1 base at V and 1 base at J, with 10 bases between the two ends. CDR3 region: CASSLGQGWNTGELFF. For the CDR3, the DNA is TGTGCCAGCAGCTTAGGTCAGGGGTGGAACACCGGGGAGCTGTTTTTT.

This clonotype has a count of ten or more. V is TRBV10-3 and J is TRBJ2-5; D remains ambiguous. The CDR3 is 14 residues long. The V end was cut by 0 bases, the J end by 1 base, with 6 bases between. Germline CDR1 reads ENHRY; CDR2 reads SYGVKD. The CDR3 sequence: CAISESKIQETQYF. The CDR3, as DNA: TGTGCCATCAGTGAGTCCAAGATCCAAGAGACCCAGTACTTC.

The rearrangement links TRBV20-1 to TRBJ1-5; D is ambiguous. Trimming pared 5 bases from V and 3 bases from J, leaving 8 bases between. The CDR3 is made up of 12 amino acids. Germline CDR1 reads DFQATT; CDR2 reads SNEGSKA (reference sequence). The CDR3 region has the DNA TGCAGTGCTCGAAGAATCAATCAGCCCCAGCATTTT. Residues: CSARRINQPQHF.

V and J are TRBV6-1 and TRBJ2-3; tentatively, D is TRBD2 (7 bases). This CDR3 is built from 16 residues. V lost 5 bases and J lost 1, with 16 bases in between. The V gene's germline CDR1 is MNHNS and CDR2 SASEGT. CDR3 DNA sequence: TGTGCCAGCAGTTCCCGGGGGGCAGGCGGCACAGATACGCAGTATTTT. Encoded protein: CASSSRGAGGTDTQYF.

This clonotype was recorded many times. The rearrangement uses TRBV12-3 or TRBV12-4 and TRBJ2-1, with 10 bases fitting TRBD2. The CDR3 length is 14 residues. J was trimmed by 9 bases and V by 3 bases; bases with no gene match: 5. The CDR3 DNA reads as TGTGCCAGCAGTTTGGCTAGCGGGAGAGGTGAGCAGTTCTTC. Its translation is CASSLASGRGEQFF.

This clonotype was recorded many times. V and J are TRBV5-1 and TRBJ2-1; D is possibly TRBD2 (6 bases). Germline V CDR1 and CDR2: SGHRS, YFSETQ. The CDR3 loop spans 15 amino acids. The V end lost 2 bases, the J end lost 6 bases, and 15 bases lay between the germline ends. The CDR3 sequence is CASSFGAGTGNEQFF. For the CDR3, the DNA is TGCGCCAGCAGCTTTGGAGCGGGTACTGGCAATGAGCAGTTCTTC.